This TCR beta chain was retrieved from a study of identical twins. TCRdb fed the 5' RACE reads into MiXCR, producing one record per CDR3 protein. The table shows about 700,000 distinct CDR3 sequences, with 5.5% to 7.5% occurring only once. Broader study findings: Beta out-of-frame sequences showed weaker excess twin sharing.

As concerns this clonotype: The antigen is undetermined.

Healthy Caucasians made up all donors. The junction had 13 bases not matched to a gene; V was cut back by 0 bases and J by 5 bases. Germline V lookup: CDR1 SGHDT, CDR2 YYEEEE. This CDR3 has 17 residues. The specimen was naive T cells sorted from blood. This chain uses TRBV5-6 with TRBJ2-5, with 7 bases fitting TRBD1. This TCR was sampled from a man between 18 and 35 years old in good health. CDR3 nucleotides: TGTGCCAGCAGCTTGGCCAAAGACAGGGATCCTTGGGAGACCCAGTACTTC. It translates to CASSLAKDRDPWETQYF.